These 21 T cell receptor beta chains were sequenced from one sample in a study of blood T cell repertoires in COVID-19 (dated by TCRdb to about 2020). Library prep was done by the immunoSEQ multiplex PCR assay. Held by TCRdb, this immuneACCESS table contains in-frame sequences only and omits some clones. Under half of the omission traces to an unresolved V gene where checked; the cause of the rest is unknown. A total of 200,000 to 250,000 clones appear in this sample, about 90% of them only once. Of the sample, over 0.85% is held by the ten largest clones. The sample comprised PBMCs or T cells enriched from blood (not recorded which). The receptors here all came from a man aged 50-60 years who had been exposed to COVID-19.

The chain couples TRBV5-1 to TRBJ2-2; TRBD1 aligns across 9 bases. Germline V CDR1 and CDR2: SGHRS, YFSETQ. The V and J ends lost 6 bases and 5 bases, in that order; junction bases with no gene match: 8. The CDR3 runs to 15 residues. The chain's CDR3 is CASTFWDRETGELFF. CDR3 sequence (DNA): TGCGCCAGCACGTTTTGGGACAGGGAAACCGGGGAGCTGTTTTTT.

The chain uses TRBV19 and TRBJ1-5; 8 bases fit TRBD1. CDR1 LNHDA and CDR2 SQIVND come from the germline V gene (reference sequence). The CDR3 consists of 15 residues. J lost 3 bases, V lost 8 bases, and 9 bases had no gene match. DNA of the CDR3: TGTGCCAGTGGCTCGGACAGGGCGGACAATCAGCCCCAGCATTTT. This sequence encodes CASGSDRADNQPQHF.

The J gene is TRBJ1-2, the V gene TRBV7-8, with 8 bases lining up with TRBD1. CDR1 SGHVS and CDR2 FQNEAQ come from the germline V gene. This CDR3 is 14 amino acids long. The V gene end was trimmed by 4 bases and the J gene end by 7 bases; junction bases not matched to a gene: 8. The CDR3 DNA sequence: TGTGCCAGCAGCTCATACAGGGGGGGCCTTGGCTACACCTTC. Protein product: CASSSYRGGLGYTF.

CDR3 DNA: TGCGCCAGCAGCTTGGCCACTACGGGGGAGGATACGCAGTATTTT. This gives the protein CASSLATTGEDTQYF. The gene calls are TRBV5-1 and TRBJ2-3; possibly TRBD2 for D (6 bases). CDR1 is SGHRS, CDR2 YFSETQ, per germline. V lost 0 bases and J lost 6, with 14 bases in between. The CDR3 is 15 residues long.

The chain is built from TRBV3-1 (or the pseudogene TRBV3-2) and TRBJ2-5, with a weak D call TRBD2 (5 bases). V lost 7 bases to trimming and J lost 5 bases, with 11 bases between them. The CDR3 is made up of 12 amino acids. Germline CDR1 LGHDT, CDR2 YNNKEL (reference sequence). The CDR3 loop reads CASNIGGETQYF. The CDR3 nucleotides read TGTGCCAGCAACATAGGAGGTGAGACCCAGTACTTC.

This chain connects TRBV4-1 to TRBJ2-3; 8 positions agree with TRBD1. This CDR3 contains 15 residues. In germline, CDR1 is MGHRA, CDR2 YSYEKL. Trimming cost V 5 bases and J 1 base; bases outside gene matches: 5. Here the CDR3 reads CASSGRDRRTDTQYF. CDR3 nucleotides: TGCGCCAGCAGCGGCCGGGACAGGCGCACAGATACGCAGTATTTT.

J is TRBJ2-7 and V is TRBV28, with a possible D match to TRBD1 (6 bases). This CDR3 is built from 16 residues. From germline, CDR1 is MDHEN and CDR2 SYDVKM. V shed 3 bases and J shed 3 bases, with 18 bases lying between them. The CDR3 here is CASSFILGRGGYEQYF. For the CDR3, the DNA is TGTGCCAGCAGTTTCATTTTAGGCAGGGGCGGCTACGAGCAGTACTTC.

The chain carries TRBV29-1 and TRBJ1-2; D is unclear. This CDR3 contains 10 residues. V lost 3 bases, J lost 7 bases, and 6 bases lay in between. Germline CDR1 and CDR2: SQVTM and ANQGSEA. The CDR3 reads CSVDESGYTF. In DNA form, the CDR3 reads TGCAGCGTTGACGAGAGTGGCTACACCTTC.

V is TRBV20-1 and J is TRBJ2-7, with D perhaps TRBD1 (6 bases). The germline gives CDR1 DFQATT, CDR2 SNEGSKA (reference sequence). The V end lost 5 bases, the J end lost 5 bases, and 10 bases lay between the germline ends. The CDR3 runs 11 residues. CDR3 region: CSAQQGNEQYV. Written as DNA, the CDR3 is TGCAGTGCTCAACAGGGTAACGAGCAGTACGTC.

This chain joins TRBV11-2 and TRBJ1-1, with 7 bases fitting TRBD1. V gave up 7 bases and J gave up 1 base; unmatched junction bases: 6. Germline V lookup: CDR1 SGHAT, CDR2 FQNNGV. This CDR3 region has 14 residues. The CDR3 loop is CASNRQGSNTEAFF. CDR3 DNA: TGTGCCAGCAACCGACAGGGATCGAACACTGAAGCTTTCTTT. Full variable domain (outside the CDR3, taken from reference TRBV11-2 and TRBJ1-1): EAGVAQSPRYKIIEKRQSVAFWCNPISGHATLYWYQQILGQGPKLLIQFQNNGVVDDSQLPKDRFSAERLKGVDSTLKIQPAKLEDSAVYLCASNRQGSNTEAFFGQGTRLTVV.

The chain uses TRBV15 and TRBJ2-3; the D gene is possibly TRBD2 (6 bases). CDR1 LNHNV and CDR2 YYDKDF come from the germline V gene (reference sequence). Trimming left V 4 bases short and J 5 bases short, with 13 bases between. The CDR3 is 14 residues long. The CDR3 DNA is TGTGCCACCAGCATCCCGGGAGTGATAGATACGCAGTATTTT. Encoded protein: CATSIPGVIDTQYF.

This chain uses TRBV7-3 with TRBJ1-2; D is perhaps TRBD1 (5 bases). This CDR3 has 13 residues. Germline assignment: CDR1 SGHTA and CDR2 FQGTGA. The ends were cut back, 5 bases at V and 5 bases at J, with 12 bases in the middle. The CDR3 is CASSPPGGYGYTF. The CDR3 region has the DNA TGTGCCAGCAGCCCACCGGGGGGGTATGGCTACACCTTC.

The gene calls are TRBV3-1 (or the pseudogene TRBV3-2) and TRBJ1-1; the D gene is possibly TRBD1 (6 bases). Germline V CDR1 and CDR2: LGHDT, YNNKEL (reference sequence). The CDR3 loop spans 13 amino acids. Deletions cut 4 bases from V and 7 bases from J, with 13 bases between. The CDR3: CASSLQDSLEAFF. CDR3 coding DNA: TGTGCCAGCAGCCTCCAGGACAGTCTTGAAGCTTTCTTT.

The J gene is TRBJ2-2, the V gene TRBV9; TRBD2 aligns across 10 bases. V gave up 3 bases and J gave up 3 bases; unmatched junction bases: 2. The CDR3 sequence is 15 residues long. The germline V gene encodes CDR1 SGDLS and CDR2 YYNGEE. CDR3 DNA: TGTGCCAGCAGCGCTAGCGGGGGTTACACCGGGGAGCTGTTTTTT. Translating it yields CASSASGGYTGELFF.

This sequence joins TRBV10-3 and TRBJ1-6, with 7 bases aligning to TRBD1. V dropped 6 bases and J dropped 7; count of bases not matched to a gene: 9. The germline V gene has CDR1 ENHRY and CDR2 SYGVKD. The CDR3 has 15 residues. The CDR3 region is CAIRRPGTDNSPLHF. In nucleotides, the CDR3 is TGTGCCATCAGGCGCCCCGGGACAGACAATTCACCCCTCCACTTT.

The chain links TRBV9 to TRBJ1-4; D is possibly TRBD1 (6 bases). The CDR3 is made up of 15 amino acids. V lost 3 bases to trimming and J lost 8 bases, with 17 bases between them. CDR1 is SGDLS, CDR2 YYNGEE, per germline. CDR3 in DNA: TGTGCCAGCAGCGAGACTGGACAGCTCGGAGAAAAACTGTTTTTT. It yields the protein CASSETGQLGEKLFF.

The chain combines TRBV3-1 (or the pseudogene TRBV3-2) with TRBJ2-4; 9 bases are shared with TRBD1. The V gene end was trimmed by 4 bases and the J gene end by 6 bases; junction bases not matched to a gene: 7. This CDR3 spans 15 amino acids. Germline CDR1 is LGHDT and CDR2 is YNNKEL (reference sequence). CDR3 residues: CASSPGQGSGNIQYF. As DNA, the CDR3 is TGTGCCAGCAGCCCGGGACAGGGTTCCGGAAACATTCAGTACTTC.

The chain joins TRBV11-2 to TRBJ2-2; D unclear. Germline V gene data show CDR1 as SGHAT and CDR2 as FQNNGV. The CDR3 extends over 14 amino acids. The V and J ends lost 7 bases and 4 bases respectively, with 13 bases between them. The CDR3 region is CASILGTGTGELFF. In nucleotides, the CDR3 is TGTGCCAGCATCTTGGGTACGGGCACCGGGGAGCTGTTTTTT.

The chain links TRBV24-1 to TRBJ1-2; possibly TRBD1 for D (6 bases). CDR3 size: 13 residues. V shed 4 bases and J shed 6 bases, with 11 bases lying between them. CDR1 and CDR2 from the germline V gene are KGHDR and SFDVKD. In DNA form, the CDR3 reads TGTGCCACCAGTGACGGCCGGACAGATGGCTACACCTTC. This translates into CATSDGRTDGYTF.

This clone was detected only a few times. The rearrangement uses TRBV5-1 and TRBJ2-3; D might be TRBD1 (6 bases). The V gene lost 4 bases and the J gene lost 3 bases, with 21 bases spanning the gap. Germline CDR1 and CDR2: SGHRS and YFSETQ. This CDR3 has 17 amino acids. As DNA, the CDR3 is TGCGCCAGCAGCCCATACATCAGGGGTGCAGGGACAGATACGCAGTATTTT. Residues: CASSPYIRGAGTDTQYF.

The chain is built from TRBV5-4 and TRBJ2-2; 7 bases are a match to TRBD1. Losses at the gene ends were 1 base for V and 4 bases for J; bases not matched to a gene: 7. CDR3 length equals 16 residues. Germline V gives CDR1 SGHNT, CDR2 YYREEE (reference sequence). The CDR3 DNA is TGTGCCAGCAGCTTGTCTTGGTCAGGGGGCACCGGGGAGCTGTTTTTT. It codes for CASSLSWSGGTGELFF. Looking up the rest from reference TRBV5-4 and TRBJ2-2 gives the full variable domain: ETGVTQSPTHLIKTRGQQVTLRCSSQSGHNTVSWYQQALGQGPQFIFQYYREEENGRGNFPPRFSGLQFPNYSSELNVNALELDDSALYLCASSLSWSGGTGELFFGEGSRLTVL.